One and the same sample provided the 18 T cell receptor beta chains below, sequenced in a study of blood T cell repertoires in COVID-19. This table comes from immunoSEQ multiplex PCR, and its TCRdb copy is limited to in-frame clones, with some not included. The sample consists of 240,000 or so clones, approximately 83% of them appearing once. Sequencing input: peripheral blood. Receptors were obtained from a woman aged 25-40 years who had recovered from COVID-19.

This clone was observed a few times. This chain uses TRBV10-3 with TRBJ2-3; a weak D match, TRBD1 (5 bases). The length of the CDR3 is 12 residues. Trimming shortened V by 5 bases and J by 7 bases, and 10 bases separated the two germline ends. Germline-derived CDR1 and CDR2 are ENHRY and SYGVKD. The CDR3 sequence is CAISRQLNTQYF. DNA of the CDR3: TGTGCCATCAGTCGACAGCTCAATACGCAGTATTTT.

The CDR3 here is CASSINRDRVYGYTF. Written as DNA, the CDR3 is TGTGCCAGCAGCATAAACAGGGACAGGGTATATGGCTACACCTTC. The chain has TRBV28 and TRBJ1-2; 9 bases align to TRBD1. The CDR3 totals 15 residues. The germline gives CDR1 MDHEN, CDR2 SYDVKM. The V segment lost 6 bases and the J segment 5 bases; nucleotides outside the gene matches: 10.

This clone was seen once. The chain couples TRBV9 to TRBJ2-3, with TRBD2 as a possible D gene (5 bases). The CDR3 runs to 16 residues. The germline V and J ends were trimmed by 4 bases and 0 bases, with 15 bases remaining between them. Germline V CDR1 and CDR2: SGDLS, YYNGEE. CDR3 bases: TGTGCCAGCAGCAACCTCGACTACTATAGCACAGATACGCAGTATTTT. It yields the protein CASSNLDYYSTDTQYF.

This clone has just a few counts. The sample contains more than one DNA sequence encoding this CDR3. The genes are TRBV27 and TRBJ2-5; TRBD1 agrees at 12 bases. The CDR3 is made up of 15 amino acids. V gave up 4 bases and J gave up 5 bases; unmatched junction bases: 5. Looked up from germline, CDR1 is MNHEY and CDR2 is SMNVEV (reference sequence). In DNA form, the CDR3 reads TGTGCCAGCAGTTCCGGGACAGGGGGCGTGGAGACCCAGTACTTC. Protein product: CASSSGTGGVETQYF.

The chain joins TRBV7-2 to TRBJ1-2, with 8 bases aligning to TRBD1. V was pared by 5 bases and J by 2 bases, with 16 bases of the junction left unmatched. The CDR3 is 18 residues long. Germline V CDR1 and CDR2: SGHTA, FQGNSA. Here the CDR3 DNA reads TGTGCCAGCAGCGTCAAGACCTTCCTACAGGGGGTCAACTATGGCTACACCTTC. As protein: CASSVKTFLQGVNYGYTF. The variable domain in full, completed from reference TRBV7-2 and TRBJ1-2, reads GAGVSQSPSNKVTEKGKDVELRCDPISGHTALYWYRQSLGQGLEFLIYFQGNSAPDKSGLPSDRFSAERTGGSVSTLTIQRTQQEDSAVYLCASSVKTFLQGVNYGYTFGSGTRLTVV.

The chain has TRBV18 and TRBJ1-2; TRBD1 aligns across 9 bases. Trimming cost V 4 bases and J 0 bases; bases outside gene matches: 9. Germline values: CDR1 KGHSH, CDR2 LQKENI. The CDR3 has 17 residues. The CDR3, as DNA: TGTGCCAGCTCACACCCGGACAGGGGAGTTACTAACTATGGCTACACCTTC. It encodes CASSHPDRGVTNYGYTF.

This clone came up many times. This chain uses TRBV5-5 with TRBJ2-3; 10 positions match TRBD1. CDR1 SGHKS and CDR2 YYEKEE come from the germline V gene (reference sequence). CDR3 length equals 17 residues. V trimming: 1 base; J trimming: 6 bases; junction bases outside the gene matches: 11. CDR3 DNA: TGTGCCAGCAGCTTGACCGGGACAGGGGCGAGGGGGGATACGCAGTATTTT. Translation: CASSLTGTGARGDTQYF.

The V gene is TRBV3-1 (or the pseudogene TRBV3-2), the J gene TRBJ1-4; 7 bases are shared with TRBD1. This CDR3 contains 19 residues. The V segment lost 0 bases and the J segment 0 bases; nucleotides outside the gene matches: 10. Per the germline V gene, CDR1 is LGHDT and CDR2 is YNNKEL (reference sequence). CDR3 nucleotide sequence: TGTGCCAGCAGCCAAGATGTGACAGGGTTTCTTTCAACTAATGAAAAACTGTTTTTT. Translating gives CASSQDVTGFLSTNEKLFF.

The chain carries TRBV7-9 and TRBJ1-2; D unresolved. The CDR3 covers 13 residues. Trimming pared 5 bases from V and 1 base from J, leaving 8 bases between. CDR1 and CDR2 (germline): SEHNR, FQNEAQ (reference sequence). CDR3: CASSQAVNYGYTF. CDR3 coding DNA: TGTGCCAGCAGCCAGGCCGTTAACTATGGCTACACCTTC.

V usage is TRBV7-2 and J usage is TRBJ1-1; possible D gene TRBD1, 6 bases. CDR1 and CDR2 from the germline V gene are SGHTA and FQGNSA. Trimming removed 6 bases from V and 0 bases from J, with 14 bases in between. This CDR3 spans 15 amino acids. In nucleotides, the CDR3 is TGTGCCAGCAGACCTCAACAGGGTCTGAACACTGAAGCTTTCTTT. Translating gives CASRPQQGLNTEAFF.

This clone appeared a few times. The V and J genes are TRBV25-1 and TRBJ2-2, with D hard to call. Per germline, CDR1 MGHDK and CDR2 SYGVNS. V was clipped by 8 bases and J by 6 bases, with 13 bases between them. This CDR3 spans 13 amino acids. DNA for the CDR3: TGTGCCAGCGGCGCTCTCGGAGCCGGGGAGCTGTTTTTT. Translated, it gives CASGALGAGELFF.

The rearrangement links TRBV13 to TRBJ2-7; TRBD1 might be the D (5 bases). V lost 2 bases to trimming and J lost 7 bases, with 12 bases between them. The CDR3 is made up of 13 amino acids. CDR1 is PRHDT and CDR2 is FYEKMQ in the germline V gene (reference sequence). The CDR3 DNA sequence: TGTGCCAGCAGCTTATTGCAGGGTGAGGAGCAGTACTTC. This sequence encodes CASSLLQGEEQYF.

The chain joins TRBV7-3 to TRBJ1-2, with D maybe TRBD1 (5 bases). V lost 5 bases to trimming and J lost 2 bases, with 15 bases between them. CDR1 and CDR2 from the germline V gene are SGHTA and FQGTGA. This CDR3 is 15 amino acids long. CDR3 in DNA: TGTGCCAGCAGCCCCGTAGGAGGGACCAACTATGGCTACACCTTC. This gives the protein CASSPVGGTNYGYTF.

This rearrangement joins TRBV7-9 to TRBJ2-3, with 11 bases matching TRBD2. Germline V gives CDR1 SEHNR, CDR2 FQNEAQ (reference sequence). V was clipped by 8 bases and J by 1 base; unmatched bases: 8. CDR3 size: 16 residues. The CDR3 sequence: CASGLAGGRGTDTQYF. The CDR3 DNA follows: TGTGCCAGCGGGCTAGCGGGGGGCCGGGGCACAGATACGCAGTATTTT.

This clone has just one count. The rearrangement links TRBV19 to TRBJ2-2, with D possibly TRBD2 on 6 matching bases. V was shortened by 10 bases and J by 0 bases, with 6 bases between the two germline ends. Germline V gene data show CDR1 as LNHDA and CDR2 as SQIVND (reference sequence). The CDR3 length is 12 residues. CDR3 in amino acids: CATGANTGELFF. The CDR3 nucleotides are TGTGCCACGGGGGCGAACACCGGGGAGCTGTTTTTT.

This chain uses TRBV9 with TRBJ1-2; 10 bases are a match to TRBD1. J was trimmed by 2 bases and V by 4 bases; bases with no gene match: 5. Germline V CDR1 and CDR2: SGDLS, YYNGEE. The CDR3 consists of 15 residues. The DNA of the CDR3 is TGTGCCAGCAGCTTGACAGGGGGCGGGAACTATGGCTACACCTTC. Translating gives CASSLTGGGNYGYTF. Full variable domain (outside the CDR3, taken from reference TRBV9 and TRBJ1-2): DSGVTQTPKHLITATGQRVTLRCSPRSGDLSVYWYQQSLDQGLQFLIQYYNGEERAKGNILERFSAQQFPDLHSELNLSSLELGDSALYFCASSLTGGGNYGYTFGSGTRLTVV.

The chain is built from TRBV7-6 and TRBJ2-1, with a tentative D call TRBD1 (7 bases). The germline V gene encodes CDR1 SGHVS and CDR2 FNYEAQ. Trimming removed 0 bases at V and 4 bases at J, with 13 bases between. This CDR3 comprises 16 residues. The CDR3 region has the DNA TGTGCCAGCAGCTTAGCGCGTCAGGGGGGTTACAATGAGCAGTTCTTC. It is translated as CASSLARQGGYNEQFF.

This clone was observed a handful of times. In DNA form, the CDR3 reads TGTGCCAGCACCAAGTTGGGGGGGGGACCAGATACGCAGTATTTT. Amino acids: CASTKLGGGPDTQYF. The gene calls are TRBV11-2 and TRBJ2-3; 7 positions match TRBD2. CDR1 and CDR2 from the germline V gene are SGHAT and FQNNGV. Losses at the gene ends were 7 bases for V and 4 bases for J; bases not matched to a gene: 11. The CDR3 contains 15 residues.